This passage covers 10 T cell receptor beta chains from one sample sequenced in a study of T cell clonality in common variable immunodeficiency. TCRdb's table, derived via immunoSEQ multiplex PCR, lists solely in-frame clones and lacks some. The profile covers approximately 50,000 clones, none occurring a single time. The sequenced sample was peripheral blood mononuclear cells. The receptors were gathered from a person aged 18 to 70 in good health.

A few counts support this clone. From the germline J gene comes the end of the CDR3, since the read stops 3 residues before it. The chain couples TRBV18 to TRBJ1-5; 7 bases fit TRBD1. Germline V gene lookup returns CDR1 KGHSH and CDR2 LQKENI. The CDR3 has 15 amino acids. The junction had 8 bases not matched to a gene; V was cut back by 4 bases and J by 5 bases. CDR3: CASSLTGTDYQPQHF. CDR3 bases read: TGTGCCAGCTCACTAACCGGGACAGACTATCAGCCC.

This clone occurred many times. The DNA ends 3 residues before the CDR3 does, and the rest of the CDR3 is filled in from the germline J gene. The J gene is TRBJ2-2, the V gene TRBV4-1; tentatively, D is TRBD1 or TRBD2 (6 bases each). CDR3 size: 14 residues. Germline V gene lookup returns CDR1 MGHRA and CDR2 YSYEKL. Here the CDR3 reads CASSQDLEGTLLFF. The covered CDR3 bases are TGCGCCAGCAGCCAAGATTTGGAGGGGACACTG.

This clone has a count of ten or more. The covered CDR3 bases are TGTGCCAGCAGTGAAGCTGGGACAGGGGACACTGAA. Its translation is CASSEAGTGDTE. The CDR3 reads in full as CASSEAGTGDTEAFF. The V gene is TRBV6-1, the J gene TRBJ1-1, with 10 bases fitting TRBD1. The read finishes 3 residues shy of the CDR3 end, and the germline J gene is used to complete it. The CDR3 sequence is 15 residues long. V trimming: 0 bases; J trimming: 3 bases; junction bases outside the gene matches: 1. CDR1 is MNHNS, CDR2 SASEGT, per germline.

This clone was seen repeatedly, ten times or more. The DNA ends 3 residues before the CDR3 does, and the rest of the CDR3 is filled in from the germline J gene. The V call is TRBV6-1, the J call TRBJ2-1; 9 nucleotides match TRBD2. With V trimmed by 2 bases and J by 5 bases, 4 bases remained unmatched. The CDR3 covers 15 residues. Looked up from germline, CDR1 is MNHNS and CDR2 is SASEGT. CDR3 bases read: TGTGCCAGCAGTGAATGGACTAGCGCGAACAATGAG. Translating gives CASSEWTSANNE. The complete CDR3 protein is CASSEWTSANNEQFF.

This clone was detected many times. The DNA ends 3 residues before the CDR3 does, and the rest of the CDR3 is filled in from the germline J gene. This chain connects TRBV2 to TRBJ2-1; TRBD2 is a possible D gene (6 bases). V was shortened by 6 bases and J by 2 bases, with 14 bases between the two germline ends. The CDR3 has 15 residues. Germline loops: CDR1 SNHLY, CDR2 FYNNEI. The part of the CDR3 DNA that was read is TGTGCCAGCAGCCCGGGACTCCAGACCTACAATGAG. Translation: CASSPGLQTYNE. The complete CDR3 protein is CASSPGLQTYNEQFF.

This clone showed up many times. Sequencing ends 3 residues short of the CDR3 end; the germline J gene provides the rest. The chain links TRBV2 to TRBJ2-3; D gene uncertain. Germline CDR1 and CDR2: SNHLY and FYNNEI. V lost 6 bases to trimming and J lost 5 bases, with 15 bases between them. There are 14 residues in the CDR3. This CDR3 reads CASRVSQNLDTQYF. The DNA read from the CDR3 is TGTGCCAGCAGAGTCTCCCAGAACCTAGATACG.

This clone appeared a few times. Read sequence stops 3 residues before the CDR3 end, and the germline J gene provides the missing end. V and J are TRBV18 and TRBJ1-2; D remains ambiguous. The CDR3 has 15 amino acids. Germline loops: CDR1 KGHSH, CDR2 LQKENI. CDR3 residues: CASSPRKGEGNEYTF. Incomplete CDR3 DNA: TGTGCCAGCTCACCAAGGAAGGGTGAGGGCAATGAA.

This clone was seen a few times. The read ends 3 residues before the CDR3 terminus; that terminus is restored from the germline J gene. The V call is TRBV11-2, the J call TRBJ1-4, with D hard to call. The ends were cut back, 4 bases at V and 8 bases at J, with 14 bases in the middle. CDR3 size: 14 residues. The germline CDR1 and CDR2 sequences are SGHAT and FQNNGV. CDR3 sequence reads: CASSSLEGREKLFF. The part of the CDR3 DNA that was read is TGTGCCAGCAGCTCCCTGGAAGGGCGCGAAAAA.

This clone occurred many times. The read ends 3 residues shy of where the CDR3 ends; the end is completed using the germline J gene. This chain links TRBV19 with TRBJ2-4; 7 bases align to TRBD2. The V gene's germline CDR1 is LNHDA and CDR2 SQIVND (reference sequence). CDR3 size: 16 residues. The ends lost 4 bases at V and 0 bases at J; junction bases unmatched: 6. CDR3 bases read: TGTGCCAGTAGTAGGCCCGGGGGGAAAGCCAAAAACATT. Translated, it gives CASSRPGGKAKNI. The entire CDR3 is CASSRPGGKAKNIQYF.

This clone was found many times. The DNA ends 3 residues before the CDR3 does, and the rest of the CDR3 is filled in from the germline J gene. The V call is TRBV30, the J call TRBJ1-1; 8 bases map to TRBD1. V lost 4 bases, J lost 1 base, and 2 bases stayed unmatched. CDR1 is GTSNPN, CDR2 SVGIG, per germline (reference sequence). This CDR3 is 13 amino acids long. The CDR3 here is CAWNGQGNTEAFF. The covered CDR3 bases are TGTGCCTGGAACGGACAGGGGAACACTGAA. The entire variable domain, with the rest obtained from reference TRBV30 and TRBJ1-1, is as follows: SQTIHQWPATLVQPVGSPLSLECTVEGTSNPNLYWYRQAAGRGLQLLFYSVGIGQISSEVPQNLSASRPQDRQFILSSKKLLLSDSGFYLCAWNGQGNTEAFFGQGTRLTVV.